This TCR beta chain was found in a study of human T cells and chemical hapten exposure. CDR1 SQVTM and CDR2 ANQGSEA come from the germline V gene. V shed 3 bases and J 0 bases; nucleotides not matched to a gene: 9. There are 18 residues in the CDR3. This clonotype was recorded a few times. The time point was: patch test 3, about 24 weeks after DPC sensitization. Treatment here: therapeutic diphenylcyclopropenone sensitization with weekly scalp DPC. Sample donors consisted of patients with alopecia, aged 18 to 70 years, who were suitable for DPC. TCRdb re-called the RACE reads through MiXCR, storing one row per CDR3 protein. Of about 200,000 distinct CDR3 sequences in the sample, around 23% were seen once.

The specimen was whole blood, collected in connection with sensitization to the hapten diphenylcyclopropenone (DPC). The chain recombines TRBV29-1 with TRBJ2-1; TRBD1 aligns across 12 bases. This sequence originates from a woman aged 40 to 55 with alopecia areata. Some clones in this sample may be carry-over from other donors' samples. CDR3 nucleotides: TGCAGCGTTGAGGGGACAGGGGGCGGAAGGGTCTCCTACAATGAGCAGTTCTTC. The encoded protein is CSVEGTGGGRVSYNEQFF.